The 5 T cell receptor beta chains given below trace back to one sample, sequenced in a study of neurological immune-mediated disorders. One entry per CDR3 protein results from TCRdb running MiXCR on the 5' RACE reads. This sample has under 90,000 distinct CDR3 sequences, with 10% to 13% found just once. Sequencing was carried out using PBMCs. The receptors here all came from a man aged 35-49 years in good health.

This chain uses TRBV29-1 with TRBJ2-1; D unresolved. The CDR3 runs to 12 residues. Germline values: CDR1 SQVTM, CDR2 ANQGSEA. Between the trimmed V and J ends, which lost 7 bases and 2 bases, there was a span of 9 bases. CDR3 DNA sequence: TGCAGCGCGGACGGCACCTACAATGAGCAGTTCTTC. Its protein product is CSADGTYNEQFF.

This clonotype was seen ten or more times. V gene TRBV25-1 combines with J gene TRBJ2-3; D is undetermined. V lost 1 base and J 1 base, leaving 3 bases between the germline ends. This CDR3 contains 13 residues. CDR1 and CDR2 (germline): MGHDK, SYGVNS. CDR3 sequence: CASSESRTDTQYF. CDR3 coding DNA: TGTGCCAGCAGTGAATCCCGCACAGATACGCAGTATTTT.

The chain combines TRBV7-9 with TRBJ2-3; D not resolved. The germline V gene has CDR1 SEHNR and CDR2 FQNEAQ (reference sequence). The CDR3 is 13 amino acids. V shed 5 bases and J shed 0 bases, with 6 bases lying between them. The CDR3 region has the DNA TGTGCCAGCAGCGCGTCCAGCACAGATACGCAGTATTTT. Amino acids: CASSASSTDTQYF.

This clonotype was recorded at least ten times. The rearrangement uses TRBV10-3 and TRBJ2-7, with 9 bases matching TRBD1. Germline trimming cut 6 bases from V and 0 bases from J; bases unmatched to any gene: 6. Per the germline V gene, CDR1 is ENHRY and CDR2 is SYGVKD. The CDR3 contains 15 residues. In nucleotides, the CDR3 is TGTGCCATCAGCGAGGGACAGGGACTCTCCTACGAGCAGTACTTC. Translated, it gives CAISEGQGLSYEQYF.

This clonotype was counted many times. The rearrangement links TRBV5-1 to TRBJ2-7; D is undetermined. Trimming left V 1 base short and J 3 bases short, with 11 bases between. The CDR3 covers 14 residues. Per the germline V gene, CDR1 is SGHRS and CDR2 is YFSETQ. In nucleotides, the CDR3 is TGCGCCAGCAGCTTGACGGCGGTTAGCTACGAGCAGTACTTC. It yields the protein CASSLTAVSYEQYF. The whole variable domain, remainder taken from reference TRBV5-1 and TRBJ2-7, is KAGVTQTPRYLIKTRGQQVTLSCSPISGHRSVSWYQQTPGQGLQFLFEYFSETQRNKGNFPGRFSGRQFSNSRSEMNVSTLELGDSALYLCASSLTAVSYEQYFGPGTRLTVT.